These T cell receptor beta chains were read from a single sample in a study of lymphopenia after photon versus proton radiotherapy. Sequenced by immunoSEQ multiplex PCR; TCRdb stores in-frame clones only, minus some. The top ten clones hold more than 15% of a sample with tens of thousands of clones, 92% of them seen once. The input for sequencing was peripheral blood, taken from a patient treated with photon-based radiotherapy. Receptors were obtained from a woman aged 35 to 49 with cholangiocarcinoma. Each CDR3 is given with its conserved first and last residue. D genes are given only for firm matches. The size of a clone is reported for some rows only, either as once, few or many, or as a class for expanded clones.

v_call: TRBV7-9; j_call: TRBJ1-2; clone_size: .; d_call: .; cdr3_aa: CASSKGNYGYTF; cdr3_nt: TGTGCCAGCAGCAAAGGCAACTATGGCTACACCTTC
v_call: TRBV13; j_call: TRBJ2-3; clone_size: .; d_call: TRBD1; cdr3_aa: CASSRRDRAPDTQYF; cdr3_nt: TGTGCCAGCAGCCGCCGGGACAGGGCACCAGATACGCAGTATTTT
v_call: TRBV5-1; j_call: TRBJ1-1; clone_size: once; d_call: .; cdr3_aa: CASSLDGRTNTEAFF; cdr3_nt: TGCGCCAGCAGCTTGGATGGCAGAACGAACACTGAAGCTTTCTTT
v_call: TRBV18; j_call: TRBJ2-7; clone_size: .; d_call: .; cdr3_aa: CASSPTLFGSYEQYF; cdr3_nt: TGTGCCAGCTCACCTACTCTCTTCGGGAGCTACGAGCAGTACTTC
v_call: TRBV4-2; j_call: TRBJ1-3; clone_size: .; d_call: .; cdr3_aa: CASSQLAGQGNTIYF; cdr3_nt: TGTGCCAGCAGCCAACTCGCGGGTCAAGGAAACACCATATATTTT
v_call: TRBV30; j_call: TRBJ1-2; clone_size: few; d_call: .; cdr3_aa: CAWSEGRVMNYGYTF; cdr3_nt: TGTGCCTGGAGTGAAGGGAGGGTTATGAACTATGGCTACACCTTC
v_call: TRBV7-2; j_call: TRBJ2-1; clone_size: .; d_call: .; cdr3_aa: CASSYIADSSYNEQFF; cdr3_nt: TGTGCCAGCAGCTATATAGCGGATAGCTCCTACAATGAGCAGTTCTTC
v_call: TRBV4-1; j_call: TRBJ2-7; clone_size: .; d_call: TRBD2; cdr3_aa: CASSQDLGLAGVTYEQYF; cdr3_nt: TGCGCCAGCAGCCAAGATCTGGGACTAGCGGGGGTAACCTACGAGCAGTACTTC
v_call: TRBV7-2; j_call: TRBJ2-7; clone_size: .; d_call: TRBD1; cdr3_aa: CASSLPGQGKTYEQYF; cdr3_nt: TGTGCCAGCAGTCTACCGGGACAGGGGAAAACCTACGAGCAGTACTTC
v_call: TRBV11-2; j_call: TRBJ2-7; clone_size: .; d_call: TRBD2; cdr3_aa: CASSFGGSAYEQYF; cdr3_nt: TGTGCCAGCAGCTTTGGCGGGAGTGCCTACGAGCAGTACTTC
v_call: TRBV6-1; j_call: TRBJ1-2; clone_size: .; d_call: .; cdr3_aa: CASSEKRGTSRRGYTF; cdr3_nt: TGTGCCAGCAGTGAAAAAAGGGGGACTTCCCGGCGTGGCTACACCTTC
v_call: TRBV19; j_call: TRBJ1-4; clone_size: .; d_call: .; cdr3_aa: CASRESLFATNEKLFF; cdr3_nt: TGTGCCAGTAGAGAGAGCCTATTTGCAACTAATGAAAAACTGTTTTTT
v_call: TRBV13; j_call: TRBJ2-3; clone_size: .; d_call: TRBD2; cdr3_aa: CASSEQRGGGTDTQYF; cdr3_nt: TGTGCCAGCAGCGAACAGCGGGGGGGCGGCACAGATACGCAGTATTTT
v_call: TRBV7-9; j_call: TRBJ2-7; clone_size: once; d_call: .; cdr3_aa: CASSFDRPNEQYF; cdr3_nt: TGTGCCAGCAGCTTTGACAGACCCAACGAGCAGTACTTC
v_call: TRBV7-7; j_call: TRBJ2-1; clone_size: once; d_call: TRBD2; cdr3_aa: CAIGGLASGEQFF; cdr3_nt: TGTGCTATCGGAGGACTAGCCTCAGGTGAGCAGTTCTTC
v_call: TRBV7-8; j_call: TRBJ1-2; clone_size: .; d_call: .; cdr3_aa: CASSQRDAPGGGYTF; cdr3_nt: TGTGCCAGCAGCCAACGGGACGCGCCGGGGGGTGGCTACACCTTC
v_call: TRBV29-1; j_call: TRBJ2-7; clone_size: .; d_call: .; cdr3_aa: CSVAKKQGYEQYF; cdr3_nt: TGCAGCGTTGCAAAGAAACAGGGCTACGAGCAGTACTTC
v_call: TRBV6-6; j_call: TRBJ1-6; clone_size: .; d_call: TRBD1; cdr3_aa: CASSPGTGKDSPLHF; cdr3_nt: TGTGCCAGCAGCCCCGGGACAGGGAAGGATTCACCCCTCCACTTT
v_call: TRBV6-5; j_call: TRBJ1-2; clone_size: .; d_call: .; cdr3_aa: CASSYGAGIMDGYTF; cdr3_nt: TGTGCCAGCAGTTACGGGGCAGGAATAATGGATGGCTACACCTTC
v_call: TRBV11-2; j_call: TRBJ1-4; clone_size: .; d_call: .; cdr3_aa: CASSSRGGRTNEKLFF; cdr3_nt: TGTGCCAGCAGCTCCAGGGGAGGGAGAACTAATGAAAAACTGTTTTTT
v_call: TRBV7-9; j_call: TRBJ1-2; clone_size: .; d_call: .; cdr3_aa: CASSLVGQLHGYTF; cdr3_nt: TGTGCCAGCAGCTTAGTTGGCCAACTCCATGGCTACACCTTC
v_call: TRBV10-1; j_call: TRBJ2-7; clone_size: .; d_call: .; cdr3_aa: CASSGQGLEDEQYF; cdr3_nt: TGCGCCAGCAGTGGACAAGGGTTGGAGGACGAGCAGTACTTC
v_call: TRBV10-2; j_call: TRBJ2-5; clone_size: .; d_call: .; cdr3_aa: CASSGTGNQETQYF; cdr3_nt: TGCGCCAGCAGTGGTACAGGAAACCAAGAGACCCAGTACTTC
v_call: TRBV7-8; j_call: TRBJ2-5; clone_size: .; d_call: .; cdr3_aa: CASSHMKGVQETQYF; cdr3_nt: TGTGCCAGCAGCCACATGAAGGGGGTCCAAGAGACCCAGTACTTC
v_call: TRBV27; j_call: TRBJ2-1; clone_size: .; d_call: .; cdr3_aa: CASSLVGSGTYNEQFF; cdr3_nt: TGTGCCAGCAGTCTCGTCGGGAGTGGGACCTACAATGAGCAGTTCTTC
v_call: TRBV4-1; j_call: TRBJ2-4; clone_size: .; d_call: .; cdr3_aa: CASSQDQLEDIQYF; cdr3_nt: TGCGCCAGCAGCCAAGATCAGCTAGAGGACATTCAGTACTTC
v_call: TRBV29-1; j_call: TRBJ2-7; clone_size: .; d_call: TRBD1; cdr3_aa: CSVRQGAYEQYF; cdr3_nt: TGCAGCGTCAGACAGGGCGCCTACGAGCAGTACTTC
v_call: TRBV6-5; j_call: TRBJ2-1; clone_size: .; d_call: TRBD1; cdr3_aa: CASSQPGQGFDEQFF; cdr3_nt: TGTGCCAGCAGTCAGCCGGGACAGGGGTTCGATGAGCAGTTCTTC
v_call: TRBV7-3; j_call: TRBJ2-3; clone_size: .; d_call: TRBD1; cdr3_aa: CASSQRTGHGGDTQYF; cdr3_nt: TGTGCCAGCAGCCAGCGGACAGGTCATGGGGGAGATACGCAGTATTTT
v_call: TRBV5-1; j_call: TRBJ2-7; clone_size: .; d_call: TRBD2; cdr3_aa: CASSWGLAGVSSYEQYF; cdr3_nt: TGCGCCAGCAGCTGGGGACTAGCGGGGGTGAGCTCCTACGAGCAGTACTTC
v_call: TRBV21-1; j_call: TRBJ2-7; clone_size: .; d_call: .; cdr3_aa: CAVPPLGSGRTYEQYF; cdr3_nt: TGTGCCGTCCCCCCGCTGGGCAGCGGGAGAACGTACGAGCAGTACTTC
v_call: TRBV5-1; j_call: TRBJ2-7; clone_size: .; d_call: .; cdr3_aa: CASSLQGSSYEQYF; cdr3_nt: TGCGCCAGCAGCCTACAGGGCAGCTCCTACGAGCAGTACTTC
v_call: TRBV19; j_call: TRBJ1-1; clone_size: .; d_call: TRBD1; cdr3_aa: CASSSDRANTEAFF; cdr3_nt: TGTGCCAGTAGTTCTGACAGGGCGAACACTGAAGCTTTCTTT
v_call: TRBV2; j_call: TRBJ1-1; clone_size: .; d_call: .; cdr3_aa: CASTRWELRTEAFF; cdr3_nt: TGTGCCAGCACCAGATGGGAGCTGAGGACTGAAGCTTTCTTT
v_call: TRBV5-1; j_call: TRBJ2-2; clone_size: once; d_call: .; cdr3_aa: CASSGATNTGELFF; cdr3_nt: TGCGCCAGCAGCGGGGCAACGAACACCGGGGAGCTGTTTTTT
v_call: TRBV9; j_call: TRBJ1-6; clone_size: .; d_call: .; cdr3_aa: CASSPQGNNSPLHF; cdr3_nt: TGTGCCAGCAGCCCCCAGGGTAATAATTCACCCCTCCACTTT
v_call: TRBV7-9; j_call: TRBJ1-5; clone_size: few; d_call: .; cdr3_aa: CASSQQGQPQHF; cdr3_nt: TGTGCCAGCAGCCAACAGGGTCAGCCCCAGCATTTT
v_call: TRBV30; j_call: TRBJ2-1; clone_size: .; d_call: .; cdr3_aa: CAWKPPGATNEQFF; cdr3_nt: TGTGCCTGGAAGCCCCCAGGTGCAACCAATGAGCAGTTCTTC
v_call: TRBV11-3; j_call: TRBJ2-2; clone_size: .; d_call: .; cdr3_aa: CASSHRSGELFF; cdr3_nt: TGTGCCAGCAGCCACAGGTCCGGGGAGCTGTTTTTT
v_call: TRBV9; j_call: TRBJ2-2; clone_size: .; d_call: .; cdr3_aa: CASSVEQGSGGELFF; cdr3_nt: TGTGCCAGCAGCGTAGAACAGGGCTCTGGCGGGGAGCTGTTTTTT
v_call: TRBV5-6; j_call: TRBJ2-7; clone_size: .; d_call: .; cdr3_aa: CASSSGTPYEQYF; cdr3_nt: TGTGCCAGCAGCTCCGGGACGCCCTACGAGCAGTACTTC
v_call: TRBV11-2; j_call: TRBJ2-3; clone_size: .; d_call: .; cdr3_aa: CASSLILGPDTQYF; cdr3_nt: TGTGCCAGCAGCTTAATCCTAGGCCCAGATACGCAGTATTTT
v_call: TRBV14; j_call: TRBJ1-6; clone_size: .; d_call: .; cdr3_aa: CASSQDLGPPLHF; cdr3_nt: TGTGCCAGCAGCCAAGATCTTGGTCCACCCCTCCACTTT
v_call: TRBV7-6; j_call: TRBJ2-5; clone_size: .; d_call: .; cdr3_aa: CASSLGTGAETQYF; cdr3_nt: TGTGCCAGCAGCTTAGGGACGGGCGCAGAGACCCAGTACTTC
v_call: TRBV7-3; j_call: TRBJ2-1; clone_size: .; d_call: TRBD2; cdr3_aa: CASSMGLANNEQFF; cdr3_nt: TGTGCCAGCAGCATGGGACTAGCAAACAATGAGCAGTTCTTC
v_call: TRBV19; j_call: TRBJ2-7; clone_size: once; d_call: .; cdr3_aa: CASSIDGLAYEQYF; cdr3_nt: TGTGCCAGTAGTATAGACGGACTGGCCTACGAGCAGTACTTC
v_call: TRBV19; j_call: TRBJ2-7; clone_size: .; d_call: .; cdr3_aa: CASRQGISYEQYF; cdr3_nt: TGTGCCAGTAGGCAAGGGATTTCCTACGAGCAGTACTTC
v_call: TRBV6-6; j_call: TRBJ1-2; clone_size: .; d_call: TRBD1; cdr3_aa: CASSDRDRTNYGYTF; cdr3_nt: TGTGCCAGCAGTGATCGGGACAGAACTAACTATGGCTACACCTTC
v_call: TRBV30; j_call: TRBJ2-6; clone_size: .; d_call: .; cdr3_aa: CACQVLSGANVLTF; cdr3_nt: TGTGCCTGTCAGGTACTCTCTGGGGCCAACGTCCTGACTTTC
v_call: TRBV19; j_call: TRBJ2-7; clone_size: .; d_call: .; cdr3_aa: CASSPFLTGARRAYEQYF; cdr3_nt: TGTGCCAGTAGTCCCTTTCTCACCGGGGCCCGAAGGGCATACGAGCAGTACTTC
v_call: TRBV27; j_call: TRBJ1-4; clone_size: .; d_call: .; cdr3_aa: CASSPSPSEKLFF; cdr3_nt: TGTGCCAGCAGTCCCTCACCATCGGAAAAACTGTTTTTT
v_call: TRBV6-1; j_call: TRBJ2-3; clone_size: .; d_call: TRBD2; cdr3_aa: CASAPGGSPTDTQYF; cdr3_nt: TGTGCCTCCGCTCCCGGGGGGAGTCCCACAGATACGCAGTATTTT
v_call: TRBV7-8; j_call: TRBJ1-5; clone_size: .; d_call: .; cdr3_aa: CASSLAVGGNQPQHF; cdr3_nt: TGTGCCAGCAGCTTAGCCGTGGGGGGTAATCAGCCCCAGCATTTT
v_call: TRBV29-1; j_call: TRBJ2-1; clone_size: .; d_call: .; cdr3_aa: CSVEAHPNNEQFF; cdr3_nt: TGCAGCGTTGAAGCCCATCCAAACAATGAGCAGTTCTTC
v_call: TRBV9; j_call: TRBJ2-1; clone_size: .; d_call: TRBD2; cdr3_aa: CASSPRLAGYNEQFF; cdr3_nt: TGTGCCAGCAGCCCGCGGTTAGCGGGCTACAATGAGCAGTTCTTC
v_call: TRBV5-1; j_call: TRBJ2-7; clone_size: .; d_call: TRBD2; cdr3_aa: CASSYQPGTSLYEQYF; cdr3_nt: TGCGCCAGCAGCTACCAACCCGGGACTAGCCTCTACGAGCAGTACTTC
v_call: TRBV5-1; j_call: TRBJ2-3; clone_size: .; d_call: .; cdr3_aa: CASSTIPLAGDTQYF; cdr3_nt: TGCGCCAGCAGCACGATCCCCCTAGCCGGAGATACGCAGTATTTT